The T cell receptor beta chain described here comes from a study of cytomegalovirus exposure and HLA in healthy donors. Regarding the study as a whole: Follow-up analysis seemed to connect common viral pathogens with several of the most significant clusters identified. The sole available immune exposure information was CMV serostatus.

Researchers ran the PCR with 60 Vbeta and 13 Jbeta primers. TCRdb's copy holds only in-frame clones and misses some; the assay was immunoSEQ multiplex PCR. This sample has roughly 120,000 clones, with around three quarters found just once. With respect to this clone: Its antigen is undetermined.

Germline V gene lookup returns CDR1 MNHNS and CDR2 SASEGT. The CDR3 has 12 amino acids. V shed 9 bases and J shed 5 bases, with 11 bases lying between them. The sequence was obtained from a young woman in good health and CMV-seronegative. The chain carries TRBV6-1 and TRBJ2-1, with D unresolved. The sequenced sample was PBMCs. The CDR3 bases are TGTGCCAGTACATGGTCCAACAATGAGCAGTTCTTC. Translating it yields CASTWSNNEQFF.